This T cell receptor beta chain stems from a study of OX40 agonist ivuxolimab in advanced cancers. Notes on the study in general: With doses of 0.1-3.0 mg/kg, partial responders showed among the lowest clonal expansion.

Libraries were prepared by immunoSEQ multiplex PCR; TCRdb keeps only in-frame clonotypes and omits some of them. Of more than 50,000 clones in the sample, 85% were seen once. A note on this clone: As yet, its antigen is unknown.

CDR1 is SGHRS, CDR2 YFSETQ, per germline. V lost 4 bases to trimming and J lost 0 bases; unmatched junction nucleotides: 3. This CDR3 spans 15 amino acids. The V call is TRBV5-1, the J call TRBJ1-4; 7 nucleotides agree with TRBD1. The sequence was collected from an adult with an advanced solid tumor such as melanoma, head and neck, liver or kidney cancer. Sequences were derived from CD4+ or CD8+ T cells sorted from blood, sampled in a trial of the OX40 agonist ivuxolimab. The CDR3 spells CASSEGTATNEKLFF. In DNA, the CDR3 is TGCGCCAGCAGCGAAGGGACAGCAACTAATGAAAAACTGTTTTTT.